Given below is one TCR beta chain in context. Profiling relied on immunoSEQ multiplex PCR, and the TCRdb table lists in-frame clones only, not all of them. In the table there are 120,000 or so clones, roughly nine tenths of which are singletons. V lost 6 bases and J 5 bases, leaving 13 bases between the germline ends. The CDR3 is 13 residues long. Looked up from germline, CDR1 is ENHRY and CDR2 is SYGVKD. This sample was taken from a study of T cell responses to AZD1222 COVID-19 vaccine. The sequencing here drew on peripheral blood, taken on day 0 of AZD1222 vaccination. The source is an adult in good health. This chain uses TRBV10-3 with TRBJ2-5; D is possibly TRBD1 (6 bases). The CDR3 region is CAIRPGDRETQYF. In DNA form, the CDR3 reads TGTGCCATCAGACCAGGGGATAGGGAGACCCAGTACTTC.